One and the same sample provided the 12 T cell receptor beta chains below, sequenced in a study of CD8+CD57+ T cells in acquired aplastic anemia. Researchers used genomic DNA as the template to profile TCR beta VDJ and CDR3. In TCRdb, the reads were re-called with MiXCR into one record per CDR3 protein. The sample has around 250,000 distinct CDR3 sequences; 45% to 65% are singletons. Specimen: sorted CD4+, CD8+, or CD8+CD57+ T cells (not recorded which) from PBMCs. The receptors here all came from a human donor with severe aplastic anemia or a healthy control (not recorded which).

The chain has TRBV20-1 and TRBJ1-2; D ambiguous. The germline gives CDR1 DFQATT, CDR2 SNEGSKA (reference sequence). The CDR3 is 11 residues long. CDR3 in amino acids: CSSGTNYGYTF. DNA of the CDR3: TGCAGCTCCGGGACTAACTATGGCTACACCTTC.

This clonotype was recorded a few times. The rearrangement uses TRBV15 and TRBJ2-3, with TRBD1 matching over 8 bases. The germline V gene has CDR1 LNHNV and CDR2 YYDKDF (reference sequence). With 5 bases clipped from V and 0 bases from J, the junction kept 4 bases outside the gene matches. The CDR3 is 15 amino acids. CDR3 amino acids: CATSGGQESTDTQYF. The CDR3, as DNA: TGTGCCACCAGCGGGGGACAGGAGAGCACAGATACGCAGTATTTT.

V gene TRBV20-1 combines with J gene TRBJ2-5, with TRBD2 as a possible D gene (5 bases). Per the germline V gene, CDR1 is DFQATT and CDR2 is SNEGSKA (reference sequence). CDR3 length: 12 residues. Trimming removed 1 base from V and 3 bases from J, with 6 bases in between. The CDR3 spells CSARVGEETQYF. The CDR3 region has the DNA TGCAGTGCTAGAGTGGGAGAAGAGACCCAGTACTTC.

The chain has TRBV10-2 and TRBJ1-1, with TRBD1 as a possible D gene (6 bases). Trimming took off 1 base at V and 6 bases at J, with 15 bases between the two ends. The length of the CDR3 is 15 residues. The V gene's germline CDR1 is WSHSY and CDR2 SAAADI. The CDR3 loop is CASSEWDTLDAEAFF. The CDR3 region has the DNA TGCGCCAGCAGTGAGTGGGACACCTTGGACGCTGAAGCTTTCTTT.

The chain uses TRBV20-1 and TRBJ2-7; D uncertain. CDR1 DFQATT and CDR2 SNEGSKA come from the germline V gene (reference sequence). This CDR3 has 12 residues. V was trimmed by 6 bases and J by 0 bases, leaving 9 bases between them. The CDR3 loop is CSAPRSSYEQYF. The CDR3, as DNA: TGCAGTGCCCCAAGGAGCTCCTACGAGCAGTACTTC.

This clonotype showed up just a few times. The chain uses TRBV7-2 and TRBJ2-2; no clear D gene. Looked up from germline, CDR1 is SGHTA and CDR2 is FQGNSA. V lost 2 bases and J 4 bases, leaving 11 bases between the germline ends. The CDR3 totals 15 residues. The CDR3: CASSLTGFGTGELFF. The CDR3 DNA is TGTGCCAGCAGCTTAACGGGTTTTGGCACCGGGGAGCTGTTTTTT.

This clonotype was detected ten times or more. The rearrangement joins TRBV7-3 to TRBJ2-2; D remains ambiguous. Germline loops: CDR1 SGHTA, CDR2 FQGTGA. The CDR3 sequence is 12 residues long. V gave up 5 bases and J gave up 5 bases, with 6 bases separating them. The CDR3 loop is CASSPPTGELFF. The CDR3 coding sequence is TGTGCCAGCAGCCCTCCTACCGGGGAGCTGTTTTTT.

In this sample, this clonotype turned up many times. This rearrangement joins TRBV19 to TRBJ1-2; TRBD1 agrees at 7 bases. CDR3 length equals 14 residues. Germline lookup yields CDR1 LNHDA and CDR2 SQIVND (reference sequence). V shed 4 bases, J shed 2 bases, and the junction held 4 bases outside the gene matches. The CDR3 protein is CASSRTQGNYGYTF. As DNA, the CDR3 is TGTGCCAGTAGTAGAACACAGGGGAACTATGGCTACACCTTC. Supplemented by reference TRBV19 and TRBJ1-2, the full variable domain reads DGGITQSPKYLFRKEGQNVTLSCEQNLNHDAMYWYRQDPGQGLRLIYYSQIVNDFQKGDIAEGYSVSREKKESFPLTVTSAQKNPTAFYLCASSRTQGNYGYTFGSGTRLTVV.

This chain connects TRBV7-3 to TRBJ2-4, with D uncertain. V was shortened by 5 bases and J by 7 bases, with 12 bases between the two germline ends. CDR1 and CDR2 (germline): SGHTA, FQGTGA. The CDR3 runs to 13 residues. CDR3 sequence (DNA): TGTGCCAGCAGCGCTCAACCAAGCAACATTCAGTACTTC. Amino acid sequence: CASSAQPSNIQYF.

A remark on this clonotype: An end of the junction does not agree with germline; a read error may underlie this. The chain uses TRBV7-6 and TRBJ2-3; TRBD2 aligns across 8 bases. CDR1 and CDR2 from the germline V gene are SGHVS and FNYEAQ. The CDR3 covers 12 residues. Written as DNA, the CDR3 is TGTGCCAGCAGCCAGCCCGGGACTAGTTACGATTTT. Translating it yields CASSQPGTSYDF.

The V gene is TRBV7-9, the J gene TRBJ2-5, with D possibly TRBD1 on 6 matching bases. Germline CDR1 and CDR2: SEHNR and FQNEAQ (reference sequence). V lost 5 bases and J 1 base, leaving 11 bases between the germline ends. The CDR3 sequence is 14 residues long. The CDR3 DNA follows: TGTGCCAGCAGCGATGACAGGACCCAAGAGACCCAGTACTTC. This codes for CASSDDRTQETQYF.

This chain connects TRBV2 to TRBJ2-6, with 9 nucleotides matching TRBD1. In germline, CDR1 is SNHLY, CDR2 FYNNEI. The length of the CDR3 is 16 residues. With 5 bases clipped from V and 1 base from J, the junction kept 3 bases outside the gene matches. DNA for the CDR3: TGTGCCAGCAGTAACAGGGGGCAGTCTGGGGCCAACGTCCTGACTTTC. It encodes CASSNRGQSGANVLTF.